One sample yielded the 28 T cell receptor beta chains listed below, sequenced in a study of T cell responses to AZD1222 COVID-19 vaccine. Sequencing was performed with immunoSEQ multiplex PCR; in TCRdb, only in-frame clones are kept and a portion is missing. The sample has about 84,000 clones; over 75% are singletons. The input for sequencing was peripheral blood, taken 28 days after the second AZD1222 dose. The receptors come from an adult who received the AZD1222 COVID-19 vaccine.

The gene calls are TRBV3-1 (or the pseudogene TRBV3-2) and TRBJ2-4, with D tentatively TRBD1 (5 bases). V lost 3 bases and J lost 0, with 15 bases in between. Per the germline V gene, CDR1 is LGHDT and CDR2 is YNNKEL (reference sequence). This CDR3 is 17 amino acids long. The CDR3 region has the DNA TGTGCCAGCAGCCAGCACAACCAGGGAAGAGCCAAAAACATTCAGTACTTC. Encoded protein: CASSQHNQGRAKNIQYF.

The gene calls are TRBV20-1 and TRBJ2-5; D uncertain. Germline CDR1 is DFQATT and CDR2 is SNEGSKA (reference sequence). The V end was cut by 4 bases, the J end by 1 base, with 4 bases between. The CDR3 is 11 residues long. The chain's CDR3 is CSAKTQETQYF. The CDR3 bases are TGCAGTGCTAAGACCCAAGAGACCCAGTACTTC.

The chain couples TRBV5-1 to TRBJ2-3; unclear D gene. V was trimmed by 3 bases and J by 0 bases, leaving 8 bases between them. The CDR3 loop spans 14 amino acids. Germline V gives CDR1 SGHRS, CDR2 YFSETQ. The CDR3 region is CASSWAGSTDTQYF. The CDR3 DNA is TGCGCCAGCAGCTGGGCTGGGAGCACAGATACGCAGTATTTT. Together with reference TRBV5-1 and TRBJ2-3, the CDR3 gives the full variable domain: KAGVTQTPRYLIKTRGQQVTLSCSPISGHRSVSWYQQTPGQGLQFLFEYFSETQRNKGNFPGRFSGRQFSNSRSEMNVSTLELGDSALYLCASSWAGSTDTQYFGPGTRLTVL.

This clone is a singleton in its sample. This CDR3 is CASSIAGRAGGQETQYF. The CDR3 DNA reads as TGTGCCAGTAGTATAGCGGGCCGAGCGGGGGGCCAAGAGACCCAGTACTTC. The chain couples TRBV19 to TRBJ2-5; 9 bases fit TRBD2. Germline assignment: CDR1 LNHDA and CDR2 SQIVND (reference sequence). V gave up 1 base and J gave up 1 base; unmatched junction bases: 7. The CDR3 is 17 amino acids.

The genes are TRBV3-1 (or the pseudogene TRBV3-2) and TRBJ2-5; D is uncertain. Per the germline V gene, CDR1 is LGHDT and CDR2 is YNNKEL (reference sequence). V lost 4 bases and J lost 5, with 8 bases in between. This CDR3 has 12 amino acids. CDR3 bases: TGTGCCAGCAGCCCCAACATGGAGACCCAGTACTTC. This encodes CASSPNMETQYF.

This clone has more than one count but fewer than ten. CDR3 sequence reads: CAISGNTGELFF. CDR3 DNA: TGTGCCATCAGTGGGAACACCGGGGAGCTGTTTTTT. The chain employs TRBV10-3 and TRBJ2-2; D is undetermined. CDR1 ENHRY and CDR2 SYGVKD come from the germline V gene. V dropped 4 bases and J dropped 1 base, with 1 base sitting between them. The CDR3 length is 12 residues.

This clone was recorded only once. The DNA of the CDR3 is TGTGCCTGGACCCTCACAGGATCCAATTCACCCCTCCACTTT. It yields the protein CAWTLTGSNSPLHF. The V and J genes are TRBV30 and TRBJ1-6, with a possible D match to TRBD1 (5 bases). There are 14 residues in the CDR3. Trimming removed 4 bases from V and 7 bases from J, with 14 bases in between. Germline V gene lookup returns CDR1 GTSNPN and CDR2 SVGIG (reference sequence).

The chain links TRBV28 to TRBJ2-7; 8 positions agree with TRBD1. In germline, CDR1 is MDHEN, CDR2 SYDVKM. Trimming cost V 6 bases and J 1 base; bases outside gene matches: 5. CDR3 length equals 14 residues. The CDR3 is CASRRQGSSYEQYF. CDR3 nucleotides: TGTGCCAGCAGGAGACAGGGGTCTTCCTACGAGCAGTACTTC. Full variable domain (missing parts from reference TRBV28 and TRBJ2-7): DVKVTQSSRYLVKRTGEKVFLECVQDMDHENMFWYRQDPGLGLRLIYFSYDVKMKEKGDIPEGYSVSREKKERFSLILESASTNQTSMYLCASRRQGSSYEQYFGPGTRLTVT.

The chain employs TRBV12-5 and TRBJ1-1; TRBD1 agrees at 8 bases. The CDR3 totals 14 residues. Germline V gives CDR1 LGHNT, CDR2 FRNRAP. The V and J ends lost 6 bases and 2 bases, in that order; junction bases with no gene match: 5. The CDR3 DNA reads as TGTGCTAGTGGGTGGACAGGGAGAAACACTGAAGCTTTCTTT. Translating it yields CASGWTGRNTEAFF.

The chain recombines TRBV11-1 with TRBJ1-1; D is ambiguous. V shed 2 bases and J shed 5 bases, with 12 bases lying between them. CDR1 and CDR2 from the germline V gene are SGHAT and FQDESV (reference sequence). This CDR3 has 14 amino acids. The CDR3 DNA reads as TGTGCCAGCAGCTTACTTCGGGATCCTACTGAAGCTTTCTTT. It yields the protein CASSLLRDPTEAFF.

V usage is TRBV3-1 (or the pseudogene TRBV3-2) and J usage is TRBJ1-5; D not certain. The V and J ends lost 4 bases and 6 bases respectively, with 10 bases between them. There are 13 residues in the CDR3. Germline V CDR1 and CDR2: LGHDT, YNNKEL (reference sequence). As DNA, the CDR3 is TGTGCCAGCAGCCTCGTCCCGAGTCAGCCCCAGCATTTT. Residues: CASSLVPSQPQHF.

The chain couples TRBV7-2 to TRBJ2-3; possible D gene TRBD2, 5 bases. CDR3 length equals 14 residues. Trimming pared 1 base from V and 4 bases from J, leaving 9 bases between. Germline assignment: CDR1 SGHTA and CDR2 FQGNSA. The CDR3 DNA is TGTGCCAGCAGCTTAGGCGGCGGGCCAGATACGCAGTATTTT. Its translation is CASSLGGGPDTQYF.

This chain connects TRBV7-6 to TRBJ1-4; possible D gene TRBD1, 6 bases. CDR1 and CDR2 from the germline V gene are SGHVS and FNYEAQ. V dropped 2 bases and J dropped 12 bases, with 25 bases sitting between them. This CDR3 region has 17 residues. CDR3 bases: TGTGCCAGCAGCTTAATTGTTTTTGCGGGACAAACAGGAGAACTGTTTTTT. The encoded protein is CASSLIVFAGQTGELFF.

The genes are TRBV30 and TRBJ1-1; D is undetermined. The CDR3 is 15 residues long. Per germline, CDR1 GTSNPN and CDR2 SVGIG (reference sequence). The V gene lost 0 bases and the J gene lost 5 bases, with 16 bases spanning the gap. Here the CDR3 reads CAWSVPIGVRTEAFF. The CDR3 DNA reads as TGTGCCTGGAGTGTGCCAATTGGGGTTCGGACTGAAGCTTTCTTT.

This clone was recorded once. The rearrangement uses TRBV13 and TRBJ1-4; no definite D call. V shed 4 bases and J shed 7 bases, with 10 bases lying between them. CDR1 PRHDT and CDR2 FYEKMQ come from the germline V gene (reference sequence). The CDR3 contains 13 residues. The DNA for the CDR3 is TGTGCCAGCAGCTCGCCGGGATTTGAAAAACTGTTTTTT. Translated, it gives CASSSPGFEKLFF.

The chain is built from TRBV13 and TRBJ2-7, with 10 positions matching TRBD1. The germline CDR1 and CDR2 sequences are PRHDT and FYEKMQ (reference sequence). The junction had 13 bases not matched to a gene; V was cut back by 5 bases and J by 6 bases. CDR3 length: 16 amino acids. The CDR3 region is CASSPYPGQGHPEQYF. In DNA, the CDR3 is TGTGCCAGCAGCCCGTATCCGGGACAGGGGCACCCCGAGCAGTACTTC. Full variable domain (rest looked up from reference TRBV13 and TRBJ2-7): AAGVIQSPRHLIKEKRETATLKCYPIPRHDTVYWYQQGPGQDPQFLISFYEKMQSDKGSIPDRFSAQQFSDYHSELNMSSLELGDSALYFCASSPYPGQGHPEQYFGPGTRLTVT.

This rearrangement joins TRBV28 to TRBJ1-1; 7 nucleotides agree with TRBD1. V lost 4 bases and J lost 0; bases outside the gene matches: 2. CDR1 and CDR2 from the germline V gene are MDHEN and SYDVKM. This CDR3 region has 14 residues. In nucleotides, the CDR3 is TGTGCCAGCAGTTCGACAGGGTTGAACACTGAAGCTTTCTTT. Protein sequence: CASSSTGLNTEAFF.

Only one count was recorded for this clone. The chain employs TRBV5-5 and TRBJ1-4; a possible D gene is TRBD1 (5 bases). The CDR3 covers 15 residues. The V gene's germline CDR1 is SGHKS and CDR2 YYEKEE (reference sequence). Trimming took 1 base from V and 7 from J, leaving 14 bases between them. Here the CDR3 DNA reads TGTGCCAGCAGCTTGTTAGGCAACGGGGGTGAAAAACTGTTTTTT. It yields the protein CASSLLGNGGEKLFF.

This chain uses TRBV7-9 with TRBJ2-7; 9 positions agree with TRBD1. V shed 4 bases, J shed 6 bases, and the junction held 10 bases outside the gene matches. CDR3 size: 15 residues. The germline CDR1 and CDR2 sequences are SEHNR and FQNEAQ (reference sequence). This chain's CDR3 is CASSSRDRAFGEQYF. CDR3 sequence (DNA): TGTGCCAGCAGCTCCCGGGACAGGGCCTTCGGCGAGCAGTACTTC.

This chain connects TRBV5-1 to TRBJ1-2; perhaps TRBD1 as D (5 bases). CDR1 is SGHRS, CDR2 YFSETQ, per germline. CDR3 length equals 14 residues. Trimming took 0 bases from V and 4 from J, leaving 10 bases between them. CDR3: CASSLGQGSYGYTF. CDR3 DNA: TGCGCCAGCAGCTTGGGTCAGGGCAGCTATGGCTACACCTTC.

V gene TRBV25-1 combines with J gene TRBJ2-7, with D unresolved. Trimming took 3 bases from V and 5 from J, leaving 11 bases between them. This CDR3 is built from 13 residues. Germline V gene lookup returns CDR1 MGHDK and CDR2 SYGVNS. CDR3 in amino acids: CASSDGLRNEQYF. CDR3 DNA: TGTGCCAGCAGTGACGGGTTGCGGAACGAGCAGTACTTC.

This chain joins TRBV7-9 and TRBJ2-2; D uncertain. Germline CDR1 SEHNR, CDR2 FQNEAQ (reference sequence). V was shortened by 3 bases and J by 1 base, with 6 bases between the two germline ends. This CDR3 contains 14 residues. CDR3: CASSFLGNTGELFF. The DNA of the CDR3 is TGTGCCAGCAGCTTTTTGGGGAACACCGGGGAGCTGTTTTTT.

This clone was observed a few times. CDR3 in amino acids: CASGQFSGNTIYF. DNA of the CDR3: TGTGCCAGCGGACAGTTCTCTGGAAACACCATATATTTT. This chain uses TRBV27 with TRBJ1-3, with D perhaps TRBD1 (6 bases). Germline loops: CDR1 MNHEY, CDR2 SMNVEV (reference sequence). The CDR3 spans 13 residues. Trimming pared 8 bases from V and 0 bases from J, leaving 8 bases between.

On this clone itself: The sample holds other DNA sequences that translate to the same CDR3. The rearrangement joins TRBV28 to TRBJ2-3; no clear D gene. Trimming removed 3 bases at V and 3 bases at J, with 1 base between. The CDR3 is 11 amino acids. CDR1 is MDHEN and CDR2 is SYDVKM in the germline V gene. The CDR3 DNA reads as TGTGCCAGCAGTTTTACAGATACGCAGTATTTT. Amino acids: CASSFTDTQYF.

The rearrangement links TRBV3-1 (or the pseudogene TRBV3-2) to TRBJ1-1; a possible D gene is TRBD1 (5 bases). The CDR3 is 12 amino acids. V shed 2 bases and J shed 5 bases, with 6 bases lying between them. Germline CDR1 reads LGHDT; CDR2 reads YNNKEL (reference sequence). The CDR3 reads CASSQSGTEAFF. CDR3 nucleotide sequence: TGTGCCAGCAGCCAATCAGGGACTGAAGCTTTCTTT.

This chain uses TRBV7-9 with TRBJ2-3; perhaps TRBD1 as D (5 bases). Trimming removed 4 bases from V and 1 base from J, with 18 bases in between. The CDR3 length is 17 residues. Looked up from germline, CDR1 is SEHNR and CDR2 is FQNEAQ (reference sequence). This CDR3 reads CASSSLHGATRTDTQYF. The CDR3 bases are TGTGCCAGCAGCTCGCTCCATGGGGCCACCCGCACAGATACGCAGTATTTT.

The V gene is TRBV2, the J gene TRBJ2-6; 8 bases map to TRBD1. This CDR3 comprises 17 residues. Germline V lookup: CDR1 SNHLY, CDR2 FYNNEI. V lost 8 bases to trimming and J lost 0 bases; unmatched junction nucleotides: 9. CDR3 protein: CASAGGRGPSGANVLTF. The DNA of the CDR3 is TGTGCCAGCGCCGGAGGCAGGGGGCCCTCTGGGGCCAACGTCCTGACTTTC.

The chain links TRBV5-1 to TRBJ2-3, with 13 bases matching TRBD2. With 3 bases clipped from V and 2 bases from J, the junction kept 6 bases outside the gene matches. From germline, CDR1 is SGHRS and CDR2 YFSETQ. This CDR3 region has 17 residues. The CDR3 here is CASSSGLAGANTDTQYF. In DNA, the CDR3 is TGCGCCAGCAGCTCTGGACTAGCGGGGGCCAACACAGATACGCAGTATTTT. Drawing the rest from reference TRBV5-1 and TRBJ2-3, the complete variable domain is KAGVTQTPRYLIKTRGQQVTLSCSPISGHRSVSWYQQTPGQGLQFLFEYFSETQRNKGNFPGRFSGRQFSNSRSEMNVSTLELGDSALYLCASSSGLAGANTDTQYFGPGTRLTVL.